This TCR beta chain was recorded in a study of regulatory T cells in long-lasting Graves disease. Investigators prepared the TCR beta libraries by applying iRepertoire HTBI primers and Arm-PCR of CDR3 regions. From the multiplex PCR reads, TCRdb called clonotypes with MiXCR, one entry per CDR3 protein. The sample contains hundreds of thousands of distinct CDR3 sequences, 15% to 20% of which appear only once. Study findings and constraints: Persistent cases favored TRBV28, TRBJ1-2 and TRBJ2-5.

Time point denoted: newly diagnosed GD, antithyroid drugs for less than 3 months. RNA isolated from PBMCs was used to make the TCR library. By American Thyroid Association guidelines, Graves' disease was diagnosed in the cohort. V shed 7 bases, J shed 6 bases, and the junction held 5 bases outside the gene matches. Germline V gene data show CDR1 as MNHNS and CDR2 as SASEGT. The CDR3 loop spans 14 amino acids. As regards this clonotype: The target antigen is unknown.

These records were also assigned to another study, of T cells in Graves' hyperthyroidism and ophthalmopathy.

Specimen: peripheral blood mononuclear cells (PBMCs), collected at new diagnosis, from a patient treated with antithyroid drugs. This sequence joins TRBV6-1 and TRBJ2-4; 11 bases match TRBD1. This sequence originates from a woman aged 25 to 39 with Graves disease. CDR3 loop: CASTTDRGPNIQYF. The CDR3 region has the DNA TGTGCCAGCACGACGGACAGGGGGCCAAACATTCAGTACTTC.